The present entry profiles one T cell receptor beta chain with its context. The antigen remains unidentified. The assay was immunoSEQ multiplex PCR, and TCRdb's table has in-frame clones only and misses some. The table shows over 30,000 clones, with over 65% occurring only once. This entry belongs to a study of T cells in localized non-small cell lung cancer. The V and J ends lost 4 bases and 3 bases, in that order; junction bases with no gene match: 17. The CDR3 length is 18 residues. Looked up from germline, CDR1 is SGDLS and CDR2 is YYNGEE. Study-level points and caveats: With higher T cell density in blood came longer overall survival. Median about 56 top-100 tumor clones were shared with paired adjacent lung.

The sequence derives from a male donor at least 60 years old with stage II squamous cell lung carcinoma. The chain carries TRBV9 and TRBJ1-2, with 8 nucleotides matching TRBD1. The input for sequencing was peripheral blood, taken before any cancer treatment. CDR3 sequence: CASSLFSRAGGQDYGYTF. The CDR3, as DNA: TGTGCCAGCAGCCTCTTTTCTCGGGCAGGGGGACAGGACTATGGCTACACCTTC. The full variable domain, its missing parts supplied by reference TRBV9 and TRBJ1-2, is DSGVTQTPKHLITATGQRVTLRCSPRSGDLSVYWYQQSLDQGLQFLIQYYNGEERAKGNILERFSAQQFPDLHSELNLSSLELGDSALYFCASSLFSRAGGQDYGYTFGSGTRLTVV.